Following are 20 T cell receptor beta chains from one sample sequenced in a study of T-cell memory formation after mild COVID-19. MiXCR, run by TCRdb on the 5' RACE reads, gives a single entry per CDR3 protein. Among about half a million distinct CDR3 sequences listed, 15% to 20% were seen once. Sequenced input: PBMCs or a T cell subset sorted from them (not recorded which). The receptors originated from an adult woman who had mild COVID-19 (a few samples of this study predate the infection). Cell type and time point are not known.

This clonotype was picked up a small number of times. As DNA, the CDR3 is TGTGCCAGCAGTGGGATCTCGAACACCGGGGAGCTGTTTTTT. It specifies CASSGISNTGELFF. The chain employs TRBV12-3 or TRBV12-4 and TRBJ2-2, with unresolved D. This CDR3 comprises 14 residues. V lost 5 bases, J lost 0 bases, and 7 bases lay in between.

The rearrangement joins TRBV5-1 to TRBJ2-1; 10 bases agree with TRBD1. Per germline, CDR1 SGHRS and CDR2 YFSETQ. The CDR3 is made up of 14 amino acids. The V and J ends lost 4 bases and 6 bases, in that order; junction bases with no gene match: 4. The CDR3 spells CASSPGQGSNEQFF. The CDR3 DNA reads as TGCGCCAGCAGCCCGGGACAGGGGTCCAATGAGCAGTTCTTC.

This clonotype has a handful of counts. The V call is TRBV20-1, the J call TRBJ2-7; 9 bases are shared with TRBD1. The germline V gene encodes CDR1 DFQATT and CDR2 SNEGSKA (reference sequence). The CDR3 extends over 15 amino acids. V lost 0 bases to trimming and J lost 3 bases; unmatched junction nucleotides: 6. This chain's CDR3 is CSARDSTGGSYEQYF. CDR3 DNA: TGCAGTGCTAGAGATTCGACAGGGGGTAGCTACGAGCAGTACTTC.

The chain combines TRBV4-2 with TRBJ2-7; D gene unclear. Deletions cut 1 base from V and 7 bases from J, with 11 bases between. The CDR3 is made up of 13 amino acids. Looked up from germline, CDR1 is LGHNA and CDR2 is YNFKEQ. The CDR3: CASSQGGDREQYF. In DNA, the CDR3 is TGTGCCAGCAGCCAAGGCGGTGACCGAGAGCAGTACTTC.

This clonotype was observed a handful of times. The V and J genes are TRBV27 and TRBJ2-2, with 9 bases aligning to TRBD2. Germline values: CDR1 MNHEY, CDR2 SMNVEV (reference sequence). The CDR3 consists of 16 residues. Trimming took 1 base from V and 7 from J; bases not matched to a gene: 7. CDR3 amino acids: CASSLWGLAGIGELFF. In DNA form, the CDR3 reads TGTGCCAGCAGTTTATGGGGTCTAGCGGGAATCGGGGAGCTGTTTTTT.

This clonotype has only a few counts. The CDR3 region has the DNA TGTGCCAGCAGCGGGACAGGGGAGGGGTACAATGAGCAGTTCTTC. Protein product: CASSGTGEGYNEQFF. The chain is built from TRBV4-2 and TRBJ2-1, with TRBD1 matching over 10 bases. Trimming removed 5 bases from V and 4 bases from J; junction bases left unmatched: 5. The V gene's germline CDR1 is LGHNA and CDR2 YNFKEQ. The CDR3 covers 15 residues.

The DNA for the CDR3 is TGCAGTGCCCGCCGACTAGTCACCTGGAGAGGGGAGCAGTTCTTC. Its protein product is CSARRLVTWRGEQFF. The chain employs TRBV20-1 and TRBJ2-1; TRBD2 is a possible D gene (6 bases). Trimming pared 6 bases from V and 10 bases from J, leaving 25 bases between. Per germline, CDR1 DFQATT and CDR2 SNEGSKA (reference sequence). The CDR3 totals 15 residues.

The gene calls are TRBV4-1 and TRBJ2-1; D might be TRBD2 (5 bases). V lost 0 bases and J 6 bases, leaving 15 bases between the germline ends. This CDR3 contains 16 residues. Germline lookup yields CDR1 MGHRA and CDR2 YSYEKL. The CDR3 DNA reads as TGCGCCAGCAGCCAAGATCCTAGGACTGCCGGCAATGAGCAGTTCTTC. This translates into CASSQDPRTAGNEQFF.

This chain joins TRBV25-1 and TRBJ2-1, with D tentatively TRBD1 (5 bases). V gave up 0 bases and J gave up 5 bases, with 14 bases separating them. The CDR3 has 16 amino acids. Germline V CDR1 and CDR2: MGHDK, SYGVNS. CDR3 amino acids: CASSEYQGHPNNEQFF. DNA for the CDR3: TGTGCCAGCAGTGAATATCAGGGCCACCCCAACAATGAGCAGTTCTTC.

Turning to this clonotype: Its ends do not fully match the called genes, so a read error is possible. This chain joins TRBV18 and TRBJ1-2; 11 bases align to TRBD1. CDR3 length equals 16 residues. Per germline, CDR1 KGHSH and CDR2 LQKENI. CDR3 nucleotides: TGTGCCAGCTCACGTGGGACAGGGGGAACTAACTCTGGCTACACCTTC. This translates into CASSRGTGGTNSGYTF.

The chain uses TRBV7-2 and TRBJ2-5; a possible D gene is TRBD2 (6 bases). V was cut by 5 bases and J by 5 bases, with 12 bases left in between. Germline lookup yields CDR1 SGHTA and CDR2 FQGNSA. The CDR3 contains 13 residues. CDR3 residues: CASSRWGEETQYF. The CDR3 region has the DNA TGTGCCAGCAGCCGCTGGGGGGAGGAGACCCAGTACTTC.

The rearrangement uses TRBV27 and TRBJ2-3; possibly TRBD1 or TRBD2 for D (5 bases each). There are 15 residues in the CDR3. The germline CDR1 and CDR2 sequences are MNHEY and SMNVEV (reference sequence). Trimming stripped 5 bases from V and 3 bases from J, with 15 bases between. In DNA form, the CDR3 reads TGTGCCAGCAGTCGCCGGGACGGGGTGACAGATACGCAGTATTTT. This gives the protein CASSRRDGVTDTQYF.

This clonotype was seen at least ten times. The V and J genes are TRBV18 and TRBJ2-1, with 15 bases aligning to TRBD2. V was clipped by 2 bases and J by 4 bases; unmatched bases: 0. Looked up from germline, CDR1 is KGHSH and CDR2 is LQKENI. The CDR3 contains 16 residues. CDR3 bases: TGTGCCAGCTCACCAGGACTAGCGGGGGGGTACAATGAGCAGTTCTTC. It translates to CASSPGLAGGYNEQFF.

The chain uses TRBV12-3 or TRBV12-4 and TRBJ2-2; 7 bases are a match to TRBD2. The CDR3 is made up of 14 amino acids. In DNA, the CDR3 is TGTGCTTCGAGGGCTAGCGGTTTTACCGGGGAGCTGTTTTTT. This translates into CASRASGFTGELFF.

This chain connects TRBV7-2 to TRBJ2-5, with a weak D call TRBD2 (5 bases). The CDR3 consists of 13 residues. Germline CDR1 reads SGHTA; CDR2 reads FQGNSA. Trimming stripped 4 bases from V and 7 bases from J, with 13 bases between. The CDR3 loop is CASSSGPEGTQYF. The CDR3 DNA sequence: TGTGCCAGCAGCTCCGGCCCAGAGGGGACCCAGTACTTC. The variable domain in full, with the rest retrieved from reference TRBV7-2 and TRBJ2-5, is GAGVSQSPSNKVTEKGKDVELRCDPISGHTALYWYRQSLGQGLEFLIYFQGNSAPDKSGLPSDRFSAERTGGSVSTLTIQRTQQEDSAVYLCASSSGPEGTQYFGPGTRLLVL.

The chain has TRBV6-5 and TRBJ1-1; a weak D match, TRBD1 (5 bases). From germline, CDR1 is MNHEY and CDR2 SVGAGI. V dropped 0 bases and J dropped 4 bases, with 12 bases sitting between them. This CDR3 has 15 amino acids. CDR3 sequence reads: CASSYSTDTGTEAFF. DNA for the CDR3: TGTGCCAGCAGTTACTCGACAGATACAGGCACTGAAGCTTTCTTT.

The V call is TRBV20-1, the J call TRBJ1-5; D may be TRBD1 (5 bases). V was pared by 6 bases and J by 1 base, with 16 bases between. From germline, CDR1 is DFQATT and CDR2 SNEGSKA (reference sequence). This CDR3 region has 15 residues. CDR3 amino acids: CSALFRERSNQPQHF. The DNA for the CDR3 is TGCAGTGCCTTGTTCAGGGAGCGGAGCAATCAGCCCCAGCATTTT.

This rearrangement joins TRBV6-5 to TRBJ1-1; D is possibly TRBD1 (5 bases). Between the trimmed V and J ends, which lost 0 bases and 4 bases, there was a span of 12 bases. Germline CDR1 is MNHEY and CDR2 is SVGAGI. There are 15 residues in the CDR3. This chain's CDR3 is CASSYSQGVGTEAFF. Here the CDR3 DNA reads TGTGCCAGCAGTTACTCGCAGGGCGTGGGCACTGAAGCTTTCTTT.

This clonotype was seen a handful of times. The chain joins TRBV7-9 to TRBJ2-1, with TRBD2 matching over 7 bases. The CDR3 totals 14 residues. Trimming at V came to 5 bases and at J to 3 bases, leaving 4 bases not matched to a gene. The germline V gene has CDR1 SEHNR and CDR2 FQNEAQ (reference sequence). In DNA form, the CDR3 reads TGTGCCAGCAGCCCCCGGGACTACTACAATGAGCAGTTCTTC. Encoded protein: CASSPRDYYNEQFF.

This clonotype has ten or more counts. The rearrangement links TRBV12-3 or TRBV12-4 to TRBJ2-1, with D unresolved. CDR3 length: 12 residues. The germline V and J ends were trimmed by 1 base and 7 bases, with 5 bases remaining between them. The CDR3 sequence: CASSLDRNEQFF. CDR3 DNA: TGTGCCAGCAGTTTAGACAGAAATGAGCAGTTCTTC.